Shown below are 28 T cell receptor beta chains from a single sample sequenced in a study of identical twins. Using its own MiXCR run on the 5' RACE reads, TCRdb lists one record per CDR3 protein. The sample shows roughly 1.6 million distinct CDR3 sequences, about 31% of them seen only once. The sequenced material came from cord blood. Receptor source: a newborn girl in good health.

The rearrangement links TRBV20-1 to TRBJ2-5; D is undetermined. The J call is doubtful: the DNA matches TRBJ2-7 better. Germline CDR1 is DFQATT and CDR2 is SNEGSKA (reference sequence). The CDR3 spans 13 residues. The CDR3 is CSARDTWIDEQYF. CDR3 coding DNA: TGCAGTGCTAGAGATACCTGGATCGACGAGCAGTACTTC.

The chain combines TRBV20-1 with TRBJ2-7; TRBD2 matches at 9 bases. Germline loops: CDR1 DFQATT, CDR2 SNEGSKA (reference sequence). CDR3 length: 15 residues. Trimming cost V 6 bases and J 7 bases; bases outside gene matches: 16. This CDR3 is CSANSWRGGRNEQYF. The CDR3 DNA follows: TGCAGTGCCAACTCCTGGCGGGGGGGCCGCAATGAGCAGTACTTC.

The chain recombines TRBV20-1 with TRBJ2-3; 12 bases map to TRBD2. The CDR3 sequence is 15 residues long. V lost 3 bases to trimming and J lost 7 bases; unmatched junction nucleotides: 8. CDR1 DFQATT and CDR2 SNEGSKA come from the germline V gene (reference sequence). In nucleotides, the CDR3 is TGCAGTGCTAGCGCACTAGCGGGGGGACGGTATACGCAGTATTTT. Translating it yields CSASALAGGRYTQYF.

In this sample, this clonotype turned up once. It may be a read error: a sequence one base away is much more abundant. The chain carries TRBV4-2 and TRBJ2-1; TRBD2 is a possible D gene (5 bases). Germline CDR1 LGHNA, CDR2 YNFKEQ. The CDR3 totals 14 residues. CDR3 in DNA: TGTGCCAGCATCCAAGATTTGCTAGCTAATGAGCAGTTCTTC. Translation: CASIQDLLANEQFF.

This chain uses TRBV6-5 with TRBJ1-5; D is uncertain. The V and J ends lost 11 bases and 2 bases respectively, with 13 bases between them. CDR1 is MNHEY and CDR2 is SVGAGI in the germline V gene. This CDR3 comprises 13 residues. The DNA for the CDR3 is TGTGCCGCCGGCGGTGGAGGCAATCAGCCCCAGCATTTT. Encoded protein: CAAGGGGNQPQHF.

This chain links TRBV5-1 with TRBJ2-3, with 10 positions matching TRBD2. Germline V lookup: CDR1 SGHRS, CDR2 YFSETQ. V was clipped by 1 base and J by 2 bases; unmatched bases: 10. This CDR3 region has 18 residues. CDR3 protein: CASSLRVAGGRNTDTQYF. The CDR3 region has the DNA TGCGCCAGCAGCTTGCGTGTAGCGGGGGGCCGGAACACAGATACGCAGTATTTT.

The chain recombines TRBV20-1 with TRBJ2-7, with D possibly called TRBD1 or TRBD2 (5 bases each). The CDR3 is 17 residues long. Trimming shortened V by 0 bases and J by 2 bases, and 20 bases separated the two germline ends. Looked up from germline, CDR1 is DFQATT and CDR2 is SNEGSKA (reference sequence). CDR3 residues: CSAREKVKGTVAYEQYF. As DNA, the CDR3 is TGCAGTGCTAGAGAAAAAGTGAAGGGGACGGTTGCCTACGAGCAGTACTTC.

This clonotype has ten or more counts. This chain connects TRBV7-4 to TRBJ2-1; D unresolved. The germline V and J ends were trimmed by 3 bases and 2 bases, with 5 bases remaining between them. This CDR3 has 13 residues. Germline V gene lookup returns CDR1 SGHVT and CDR2 SQSDAQ. CDR3 nucleotide sequence: TGTGCCAGCAGCTTTGACACCTACAATGAGCAGTTCTTC. The encoded protein is CASSFDTYNEQFF. Full variable domain (remainder filled in from reference TRBV7-4 and TRBJ2-1): GAGVSQSPRYKVAKRGRDVALRCDSISGHVTLYWYRQTLGQGSEVLTYSQSDAQRDKSGRPSGRFSAERPERSVSTLKIQRTEQGDSAVYLCASSFDTYNEQFFGPGTRLTVL.

On this clonotype: The germline gene is not matched at one end of the junction; a read error may be the cause. The J gene is TRBJ2-4, the V gene TRBV2; D is ambiguous. The CDR3 extends over 15 amino acids. Germline V gene data show CDR1 as SNHLY and CDR2 as FYNNEI. The CDR3 bases are TGTGCCAGCAGAGAAGGGCGGATTGGGCCTAATGAGCAGTACTTC. Amino acids: CASREGRIGPNEQYF. The whole variable domain, filled in from reference TRBV2 and TRBJ2-4, reads EPEVTQTPSHQVTQMGQEVILRCVPISNHLYFYWYRQILGQKVEFLVSFYNNEISEKSEIFDDQFSVERPDGSNFTLKIRSTKLEDSAMYFCASREGRIGPNEQYFGAGTRLSVL.

This clonotype has only a few counts. The chain recombines TRBV27 with TRBJ1-2, with 7 bases fitting TRBD1. The CDR3 covers 14 residues. With V trimmed by 5 bases and J by 3 bases, 6 bases remained unmatched. Germline V CDR1 and CDR2: MNHEY, SMNVEV (reference sequence). The CDR3 coding sequence is TGTGCCAGCAGTCCTTACGGGACAGACTATGGCTACACCTTC. It yields the protein CASSPYGTDYGYTF.

The rearrangement uses TRBV19 and TRBJ2-1, with D maybe TRBD2 (5 bases). The assigned J gene may be wrong: the sequence end matches TRBJ2-7 better. CDR3 length: 12 amino acids. In germline, CDR1 is LNHDA, CDR2 SQIVND (reference sequence). The CDR3 here is CASSAGYNEQYF. DNA of the CDR3: TGTGCCAGTAGTGCGGGCTACAATGAGCAGTACTTC.

The chain combines TRBV20-1 with TRBJ2-3; 7 nucleotides line up with TRBD1. The V gene end was trimmed by 0 bases and the J gene end by 2 bases; junction bases not matched to a gene: 8. The CDR3 is made up of 16 amino acids. Germline values: CDR1 DFQATT, CDR2 SNEGSKA (reference sequence). CDR3 DNA: TGCAGTGCTAGAGATCGACCGGGACAGTTCACAGATACGCAGTATTTT. This codes for CSARDRPGQFTDTQYF.

Concerning this clonotype: Relative to the germline gene, one junction end is altered; a read error may explain this. The chain uses TRBV19 and TRBJ2-3; 15 nucleotides match TRBD2. The CDR3 extends over 17 amino acids. The germline gives CDR1 LNHDA, CDR2 SQIVND (reference sequence). The CDR3 here is CASPPGLAGGSTDTRYF. The CDR3 nucleotides are TGTGCCAGCCCCCCGGGACTAGCGGGGGGCAGCACAGATACGCGGTATTTT.

This chain connects TRBV5-1 to TRBJ2-7; TRBD2 aligns across 7 bases. Germline V lookup: CDR1 SGHRS, CDR2 YFSETQ. The ends lost 2 bases at V and 6 bases at J; junction bases unmatched: 8. The CDR3 covers 14 residues. The CDR3 is CASSFEVTSSEQYF. CDR3 DNA sequence: TGCGCCAGCAGCTTTGAGGTGACTAGCTCCGAGCAGTACTTC.

This chain joins TRBV7-2 and TRBJ1-2; no clear D gene. The V gene's germline CDR1 is SGHTA and CDR2 FQGNSA. This CDR3 contains 14 residues. Deletions cut 1 base from V and 8 bases from J, with 14 bases between. CDR3 nucleotides: TGTGCCAGCAGCTTAGAGGGTCCTCCTAGAGGCTACACCTTC. Translating it yields CASSLEGPPRGYTF.

CDR3 coding DNA: TGTGCCATCAGTGAAGGAGGGGGCATCTATGGCTACACCTTC. This sequence encodes CAISEGGGIYGYTF. The V gene is TRBV10-3, the J gene TRBJ1-2; 7 bases are a match to TRBD1. CDR1 is ENHRY and CDR2 is SYGVKD in the germline V gene. The V and J ends lost 3 bases and 4 bases, in that order; junction bases with no gene match: 5. This CDR3 has 14 residues.

This clonotype appeared a few times. This chain connects TRBV3-1 to TRBJ2-1; D is possibly TRBD1 or TRBD2 (5 bases each). There are 13 residues in the CDR3. Germline values: CDR1 LGHDT, CDR2 YNNKEL (reference sequence). Trimming shortened V by 11 bases and J by 5 bases, and 16 bases separated the two germline ends. The CDR3 region has the DNA TGTGCCTCCGGTTCGGGGCGAGACAATGAGCAGTTCTTC. This sequence encodes CASGSGRDNEQFF.

This clonotype was seen a few times. The J gene is TRBJ2-3, the V gene TRBV20-1, with D uncertain. V lost 5 bases and J 5 bases, leaving 14 bases between the germline ends. CDR1 is DFQATT, CDR2 SNEGSKA, per germline (reference sequence). The CDR3 extends over 13 amino acids. The CDR3 DNA sequence: TGCAGTGCTCGCCCGGGTCTGGGAGATACGCAGTATTTT. It yields the protein CSARPGLGDTQYF.

The V and J genes are TRBV6-5 and TRBJ2-1; no definite D call. The CDR3 has 16 residues. V lost 1 base and J 0 bases, leaving 10 bases between the germline ends. The germline V gene has CDR1 MNHEY and CDR2 SVGAGI. CDR3 protein: CASSYWSGSSYNEQFF. The DNA for the CDR3 is TGTGCCAGCAGTTACTGGTCAGGTAGCTCCTACAATGAGCAGTTCTTC.

This clonotype was seen more than once but under ten times. This chain links TRBV20-1 with TRBJ2-2; D is undetermined. V lost 6 bases and J 3 bases, leaving 11 bases between the germline ends. The CDR3 loop spans 13 amino acids. The germline V gene has CDR1 DFQATT and CDR2 SNEGSKA (reference sequence). CDR3 DNA: TGCAGTGCCAACCCCTGGGACACCGGGGAGCTGTTTTTT. Its translation: CSANPWDTGELFF.

This chain connects TRBV2 to TRBJ1-5, with 7 bases lining up with TRBD1. V was pared by 6 bases and J by 0 bases, with 5 bases of the junction left unmatched. The germline CDR1 and CDR2 sequences are SNHLY and FYNNEI. The CDR3 is made up of 15 amino acids. The CDR3 bases are TGTGCCAGCAGGGACAGGATATATAGCAATCAGCCCCAGCATTTT. It encodes CASRDRIYSNQPQHF.

There are a few counts of this clonotype. V gene TRBV27 combines with J gene TRBJ2-3, with 9 bases aligning to TRBD2. The CDR3 sequence is 19 residues long. V trimming: 2 bases; J trimming: 1 base; junction bases outside the gene matches: 13. CDR1 is MNHEY and CDR2 is SMNVEV in the germline V gene (reference sequence). CDR3 sequence (DNA): TGTGCCAGCAGTTTAAGGCTAGCGGGGTTAAGACCAGGCACAGATACGCAGTATTTT. The encoded protein is CASSLRLAGLRPGTDTQYF.

The chain links TRBV30 to TRBJ2-3; 9 bases agree with TRBD1. Trimming cost V 3 bases and J 2 bases; bases outside gene matches: 3. This CDR3 spans 14 amino acids. Germline V gene sequence: CDR1 GTSNPN, CDR2 SVGIG (reference sequence). The CDR3 is CAWSRDRVTDTQYF. In DNA, the CDR3 is TGTGCCTGGAGCCGGGACAGGGTCACAGATACGCAGTATTTT.

This clonotype has more than one count but fewer than ten. In DNA form, the CDR3 reads TGTGCCAGCAAGCCGATGGACAGATTCACCTACGAGCAGTACTTC. The encoded protein is CASKPMDRFTYEQYF. The rearrangement links TRBV11-2 to TRBJ2-7, with D tentatively TRBD1 (6 bases). Germline lookup yields CDR1 SGHAT and CDR2 FQNNGV. This CDR3 spans 15 amino acids. The V gene lost 7 bases and the J gene lost 2 bases, with 18 bases spanning the gap.

A few counts support this clonotype. V gene TRBV28 combines with J gene TRBJ1-2; 7 bases are a match to TRBD1. The germline V gene encodes CDR1 MDHEN and CDR2 SYDVKM. The CDR3 is 18 amino acids. V was pared by 0 bases and J by 4 bases, with 14 bases of the junction left unmatched. The CDR3 DNA reads TGTGCCAGCAGTTTATGGCTGCAGGGGGAAGAAGAGGGCTATGGCTACACCTTC. Amino acids: CASSLWLQGEEEGYGYTF.

The V and J genes are TRBV20-1 and TRBJ1-1; D remains unclear. The germline gives CDR1 DFQATT, CDR2 SNEGSKA (reference sequence). V gave up 0 bases and J gave up 0 bases, with 8 bases separating them. The CDR3 is made up of 14 amino acids. CDR3 sequence: CSAREGKVNTEAFF. CDR3 nucleotides: TGCAGTGCTAGAGAGGGTAAGGTGAACACTGAAGCTTTCTTT.

The rearrangement links TRBV21-1 to TRBJ2-1; the table gives TRBD2 as D, unverified against the DNA. TRBV21-1 is a documented pseudogene. The CDR3 covers 15 residues. CDR3 amino acids: CASSKELAGVNEQFF. In DNA form, the CDR3 reads TGTGCCAGCAGCAAAGAACTAGCGGGAGTCAATGAGCAGTTCTTC.

V is TRBV27 and J is TRBJ1-6; TRBD1 is a possible D gene (6 bases). CDR1 and CDR2 from the germline V gene are MNHEY and SMNVEV (reference sequence). CDR3 length equals 16 residues. Trimming removed 3 bases at V and 6 bases at J, with 15 bases between. The CDR3, as DNA: TGTGCCAGCAGTTTTTGGGACACCAAGGGTAATTCACCCCTCCACTTT. Protein sequence: CASSFWDTKGNSPLHF.